The next 12 T cell receptor beta chains were all read from a single sample in a study of shared clonotypes between healthy human individuals. Positively selected for CCR7, the CD45RO-negative cells used as naive CD8 cells excluded terminally differentiated effector memory CD45RA+ cells. Data came from immunoSEQ multiplex PCR; TCRdb stores just in-frame clones and leaves some out. The table shows about 2 million clones, with about 95% occurring only once. Sequenced: naive CD8+ T cells sorted from blood. All receptors come from a man aged 18-30 years in good health.

V gene TRBV27 combines with J gene TRBJ2-7; 7 bases are a match to TRBD2. CDR1 is MNHEY, CDR2 SMNVEV, per germline (reference sequence). The CDR3 sequence is 12 residues long. V lost 6 bases and J lost 6; bases outside the gene matches: 5. In nucleotides, the CDR3 is TGTGCCAGCAGGTCGGGACTATTCGAGCAGTACTTC. It encodes CASRSGLFEQYF.

V gene TRBV25-1 combines with J gene TRBJ2-7; tentatively, D is TRBD1 (6 bases). Per the germline V gene, CDR1 is MGHDK and CDR2 is SYGVNS. V was pared by 10 bases and J by 0 bases, with 13 bases between. The CDR3 has 13 amino acids. CDR3 nucleotides: TGTGCCACCCCGGACAGCCTCTCCTACGAGCAGTACTTC. Amino acids: CATPDSLSYEQYF.

V and J are TRBV25-1 and TRBJ2-1; 8 bases line up with TRBD1. J gave up 2 bases and V 5 bases, and 5 bases lay outside the gene matches. CDR3 length: 15 amino acids. The germline V gene has CDR1 MGHDK and CDR2 SYGVNS. The CDR3 DNA is TGTGCCAGCAGTCCCGGACAGGGAACCTACAATGAGCAGTTCTTC. This codes for CASSPGQGTYNEQFF.

The chain joins TRBV27 to TRBJ2-2; D is perhaps TRBD1 or TRBD2 (5 bases each). From germline, CDR1 is MNHEY and CDR2 SMNVEV (reference sequence). The CDR3 spans 15 residues. The V end lost 1 base, the J end lost 8 bases, and 14 bases lay between the germline ends. The CDR3 region has the DNA TGTGCCAGCAGTTTATGGGCAGGGAGAAGGGGGGAGCTGTTTTTT. Translating it yields CASSLWAGRRGELFF.

The chain couples TRBV28 to TRBJ1-4; TRBD1 matches at 7 bases. Germline V gives CDR1 MDHEN, CDR2 SYDVKM. The CDR3 spans 15 residues. The ends lost 8 bases at V and 7 bases at J; junction bases unmatched: 13. The CDR3, as DNA: TGTGCCAGCCACCCCACGGGACAGAGCAGTGAAAAACTGTTTTTT. This sequence encodes CASHPTGQSSEKLFF.

The J gene is TRBJ2-1, the V gene TRBV7-3, with 8 bases that match TRBD1. The CDR3 contains 13 residues. Losses at the gene ends were 2 bases for V and 6 bases for J; bases not matched to a gene: 0. The germline V gene encodes CDR1 SGHTA and CDR2 FQGTGA. The CDR3 is CASSLQGANEQFF. In DNA form, the CDR3 reads TGTGCCAGCAGCTTACAGGGGGCCAATGAGCAGTTCTTC.

This clone appeared once. The chain combines TRBV6-1 with TRBJ1-2; D not resolved. The CDR3 is 15 amino acids. Trimming took 0 bases from V and 8 from J, leaving 16 bases between them. Germline V gene lookup returns CDR1 MNHNS and CDR2 SASEGT. The CDR3 region has the DNA TGTGCCAGCAGTGAAGCTCTGCTCCCCTCTTGGGGCTACACCTTC. Its translation is CASSEALLPSWGYTF.

The chain employs TRBV4-1 and TRBJ2-3; the D gene is possibly TRBD2 (6 bases). Germline V lookup: CDR1 MGHRA, CDR2 YSYEKL. The V and J ends lost 3 bases and 6 bases respectively, with 22 bases between them. The CDR3 contains 17 residues. The CDR3 here is CASSQGGAAGFTDTQYF. DNA for the CDR3: TGCGCCAGCAGCCAGGGCGGGGCGGCGGGGTTCACGGATACGCAGTATTTT.

The genes are TRBV9 and TRBJ2-7, with TRBD2 matching over 9 bases. V lost 4 bases to trimming and J lost 4 bases; unmatched junction nucleotides: 12. Germline V gives CDR1 SGDLS, CDR2 YYNGEE. CDR3 length: 16 amino acids. The CDR3 DNA reads as TGTGCCAGCAGCCAAACCCCAAGCGGGGGGTTATACGAGCAGTACTTC. It yields the protein CASSQTPSGGLYEQYF.

The chain has TRBV18 and TRBJ2-1; 10 bases align to TRBD1. Germline CDR1 reads KGHSH; CDR2 reads LQKENI. The CDR3 contains 17 residues. The V gene end was trimmed by 4 bases and the J gene end by 7 bases; junction bases not matched to a gene: 13. This CDR3 reads CASSRPDPGTGDNEQFF. CDR3 nucleotides: TGTGCCAGCTCACGACCAGACCCCGGGACAGGGGATAATGAGCAGTTCTTC.

This rearrangement joins TRBV30 to TRBJ2-2; D unclear. The CDR3 loop spans 13 amino acids. Germline CDR1 is GTSNPN and CDR2 is SVGIG (reference sequence). Trimming stripped 0 bases from V and 2 bases from J, with 4 bases between. In DNA, the CDR3 is TGTGCCTGGAGTGTACCTAACACCGGGGAGCTGTTTTTT. It yields the protein CAWSVPNTGELFF.

For this clone: Other nucleotide sequences from this sample produce the same CDR3. The rearrangement uses TRBV4-3 and TRBJ2-3; D not resolved. Germline CDR1 and CDR2: LGHNA and YSLEER. CDR3 length equals 14 residues. Trimming removed 0 bases from V and 0 bases from J, with 4 bases in between. The CDR3 is CASSQDDSTDTQYF. CDR3 nucleotide sequence: TGCGCCAGCAGCCAAGATGACAGCACAGATACGCAGTATTTT.